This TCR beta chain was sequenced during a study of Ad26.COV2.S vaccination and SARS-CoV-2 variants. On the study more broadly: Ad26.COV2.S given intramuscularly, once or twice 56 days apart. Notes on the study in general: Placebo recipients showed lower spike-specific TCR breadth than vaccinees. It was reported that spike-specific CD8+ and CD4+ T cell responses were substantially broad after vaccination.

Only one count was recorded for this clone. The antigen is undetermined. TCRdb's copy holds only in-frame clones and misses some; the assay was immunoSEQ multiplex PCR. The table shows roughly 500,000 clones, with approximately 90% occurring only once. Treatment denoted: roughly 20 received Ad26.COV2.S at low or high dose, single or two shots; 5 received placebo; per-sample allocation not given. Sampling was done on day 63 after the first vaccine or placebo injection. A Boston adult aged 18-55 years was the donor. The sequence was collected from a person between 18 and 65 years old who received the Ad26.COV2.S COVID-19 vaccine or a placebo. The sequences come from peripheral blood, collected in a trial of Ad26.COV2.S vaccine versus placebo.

This CDR3 reads CASSPNGNQPQHF. The CDR3 nucleotides read TGTGCCAGCAGTCCAAACGGTAATCAGCCCCAGCATTTT. The J gene is TRBJ1-5, the V gene TRBV27; D call uncertain. The length of the CDR3 is 13 residues. Germline CDR1 and CDR2: MNHEY and SMNVEV (reference sequence). V lost 5 bases and J lost 4, with 9 bases in between.